This T cell receptor (beta chain) emerged from a study of cytomegalovirus exposure and HLA in healthy donors (TCRdb year 2017). Looking at the study overall: An earlier analysis of a few hundred of the donors reported 276 Gb of sequence data and 95 million to 140 million unique TCR beta sequences obtained from around 180 million T cells. Approximately 330 gigabases of sequencing data and around 85 million unique TCR sequences made up an early release that covered approximately 700 HLA-typed donors. Of the roughly 400 genotyped donors, less than 90% were placed in the genetic ancestry cluster associated with self-reported Caucasian donors. The study aimed to test whether signatures of past pathogen exposure could be identified by cataloging public T cell receptors. Using immunosequencing, the study profiled T cell repertoires from around 680 subjects and related those repertoires to cytomegalovirus serostatus. A separate validation cohort of 100 to 150 different subjects was used in addition to the roughly 670-subject first cohort. High-throughput TCR immunosequencing, statistical association of individual TCRs with disease status, and machine learning were combined to predict cytomegalovirus infection status. To study patterns of TCR occurrence, a later analysis re-analyzed previously published TCR beta repertoires from hundreds of donors and added high-resolution HLA genotyping. Rather than using new phenotypic data, the later analysis identified candidate immune exposures from TCR beta sequences and from how often those sequences occurred across donors. In an earlier analysis of more than 550 of the donors, high-throughput TCR beta sequencing was used to judge whether each TCR beta V gene segment behaved as functional or pseudogenic. Donor age, sex, ethnicity and CMV serostatus were collected together with the repertoire data. A later genetic analysis used genome-wide SNP genotypes for about 60% of the roughly 700 donors, treating that subset as a discovery cohort. Every discovery cohort repertoire had been produced on one sequencing platform. Class I and class II HLA loci were covered by the typing at four-digit resolution. The number of donors typed differed by locus, with roughly 629-640 for A, B, C, DRB1 and DQB1, 522 for DQA1, about 610 for DPA1, and under 490 for DPB1. Because of strong linkage in the cohort, four to six DR-DQ haplotypes were treated as single units for association and clustering. Across 300 to 400 genotyped donors of the cohort, an average of roughly 250,000 unique TCR beta nucleotide sequences per donor were sequenced, and 15% to 20% of those sequences were non-productive. Broad study findings and their caveats: The authors suggested that the approach could potentially be extended to other disease states and immunological phenotypes. In a later analysis, about 17,000 TCR beta sequences were associated with specific HLA alleles at a false discovery rate of 0.05. The classifier was reported to diagnose cytomegalovirus status with high specificity and sensitivity in both the original and validation cohorts. Several of the top co-occurrence clusters appeared to be linked to parvovirus B19, influenza, CMV and Epstein-Barr virus, according to a later analysis. A few of the identified cytomegalovirus-associated TCR beta chains were confirmed in vitro to be specific for cytomegalovirus antigens. According to a later analysis, TCR association rates differed among HLA loci, with DRB1 alleles showing the most associated TCRs and HLA-C alleles showing the fewest. About 17 rarely observed V segments, including chromosome 9 orphons, were excluded from the earlier analysis of several hundred of the donors because counts were too low. Correlated functional status among segregating V segments might reflect linkage disequilibrium, but an unknown experimental factor could not be ruled out. In a later analysis, HLA-associated TCR beta chains showed more clonal expansion and lower generation probabilities than non-associated chains that were equally common. The only immune exposure information available for the cohort was CMV serostatus. A group of highly shared sequence variants was considered likely to be a technical artifact of the sequencing pipeline. According to a later genetic analysis, donors in an Asian-associated ancestry cluster had fewer N-insertions in productive TCRs than the approximately 690-donor mean. When HLA alleles, especially DR and DQ, strongly co-occurred, attributing TCR associations to individual alleles was difficult. A later analysis found that most CMV-associated TCR beta chains appeared HLA-restricted, with HLA associations seemingly driven largely by CMV exposure. In a later genetic analysis, a missense DCLRE1C variant was associated with V-gene and J-gene trimming of TCR beta chains, and the association was replicated in an independent cohort. Only TCR beta chains were sequenced in this cohort, and the absence of alpha or paired-chain data limited detectable features. Because some donors lacked HLA typing at each locus, the association tests relied only on the typed subset. Some IMGT-functional V segments, including TRBV6-2 and TRBV6-3, could not be told apart with the 87-base-pair reads, so those segments were excluded. A further reported finding was that TCR beta sequences accurately predicted the HLA-A and HLA-B alleles for most subjects in the first cohort. In an earlier analysis of more than 500 of the donors, most TCR beta V segments appeared in productive rearrangements about 87% or about 30% of the time, broadly matching IMGT annotations. A total of 164 TCR beta chains were listed by the study as associated with cytomegalovirus. While some public TCRs were present in many individuals, most TCR sequences turned up only very rarely across donors. Sequencing depth was assumed to be roughly uniform across donors in the presence/absence analyses, though that assumption may not hold.

Trimming accounts for 3 bases at V and 1 base at J, while the number of junction bases matched to no gene is 4. The CDR3 covers 16 residues, taking in both the cysteine and the phenylalanine. The sequence is cut down to CDR3 DNA, 48 bases in frame from base 1. The germline V gene encodes CDR1 MDHEN and CDR2 SYDVKM. The cohort consisted of some 670 healthy bone marrow donors. Cohort members were all nominally healthy when sampled, although unrecorded immune exposures were likely present. The donor was CMV seropositive and was included in the group of some 290 seropositive cohort members. A peripheral blood sample was collected from each donor, and TCR beta sequencing was performed on peripheral blood mononuclear cells. The Qiagen DNeasy Blood Extraction Kit was used to extract genomic DNA from the blood cell samples. The sample holds a few counts of this clone. No cognate antigen has been identified for it. No much larger clonotype is one base removed from it; base qualities were not supplied.

The protocol used for the library was the immunoSEQ multiplex PCR assay. For the multiplex PCR, a mixture combining 60 forward primers for TCR Vbeta segments and 13 reverse primers for TCR Jbeta segments was used. Amplification of the CDR3 region of rearranged TCR beta genes was performed with a multiplex PCR assay on genomic DNA. Amplified TCR beta libraries were sequenced as 87-base-pair reads on the Illumina HiSeq System. The paper's processing steps were these. A later analysis tallied 70 million to 100 million unique TCR beta chains across the 700 or so repertoires, and some 12 million of those chains were shared by two or more donors. Raw reads were error-corrected and collapsed into unique sequences with a nearest-neighbor algorithm that merged closely related sequences to remove PCR and sequencing errors. To assign V, D and J gene segments, CDR3 sequences were aligned to IMGT reference sequences. Each retained sequence needed at least a six-nucleotide match to both a V gene segment and a J gene segment. A rearrangement counted as productive if the CDR3 had no stop codons and remained in frame with V and J, and every other rearrangement counted as non-productive. CDR3 was defined according to IMGT convention as the region running from the second conserved V-encoded cysteine to the conserved J-encoded phenylalanine. Sequences without an unambiguous match to a single V gene segment were excluded from the earlier analysis of almost 600 of the donors. An earlier analysis of several hundred of the donors classified V segments as functional when productive rearrangements were above 56.7% and as segregating when the standard deviation between donors was above 5%. A statistical classification framework was built to diagnose cytomegalovirus status from the catalog of TCR beta chain sequences. In a later analysis, V and J genes were assigned by comparing TCR nucleotide sequences against IMGT/GENE-DB human TR gene sequences. Using the TCRdist pipeline, a later analysis assigned CDR3 sequences along with most-parsimonious VDJ recombination scenarios. In a later analysis, each TCR beta chain was defined by its CDR3 amino acid sequence together with its V-gene family, and reads without a unique V-gene family were excluded. A later analysis removed 550 to 650 highly shared, low-generation-probability nucleotide sequences to deal with suspected cross-contamination and a sequencing artifact. In a later analysis, a clonal expansion index was calculated for each public chain from normalized within-repertoire ranks of inferred template counts. Generation probabilities in a later analysis came from a VDJ recombination model fitted to out-of-frame rearrangements, and those results were checked against IGoR. In a later analysis, TCR-TCR, TCR-HLA and TCR-CMV co-occurrence was scored with hypergeometric tests, and a repertoire-size bias correction was applied to TCR pairs. In a later analysis, false discovery rates were estimated by permuting HLA or CMV assignments 20 times. A later analysis grouped co-occurring TCRs with DBSCAN, adding TCRdist sequence similarity when clustering within HLA-allele-positive subsets. Repertoires with fewer than 30,000 or more than 120,000 public chains were left out of co-occurrence clustering, as were about five repertoires with anomalous nucleotide sharing. The table was pulled from immuneACCESS by TCRdb, which kept in-frame rearrangements only. Such tables lose some clones; where checked, under half of the loss comes from unresolved V genes, and the rest has no known cause. The D gene and trimming were derived from the DNA, and the V and J assignments and clone size from that table. Here the sample has just over 200,000 clones; almost 70% occur a single time. The ten largest account for about 2.8% of the sample.

The sequenced material came from PBMCs. This receptor was obtained from a man aged 40-55 years in good health and CMV-seropositive. In this chain, TRBV28 is recombined with TRBJ2-4; 9 central nucleotides agree with TRBD2. The DNA is as follows: TGTGCCAGCAGTTTCGCGGGGGGGCTGGCCAAAAACATTCAGTACTTC. Its translation is CASSFAGGLAKNIQYF.